Presented here are 28 T cell receptor beta chains from one specimen sequenced in a study of technical replicates of blood from several donors. The method was immunoSEQ multiplex PCR; TCRdb's version includes in-frame clones alone and lacks a portion of them. Altogether roughly 51,000 clones are present, 93% being singletons, with the ten largest covering around 4.4%. The sequenced sample consisted of PBMCs. The receptor source for this set is a human donor in good health. Some clones in this sample may be carry-over from other donors' samples.

The chain joins TRBV5-1 to TRBJ2-1, with 8 bases matching TRBD2. Germline values: CDR1 SGHRS, CDR2 YFSETQ. J lost 2 bases, V lost 5 bases, and 6 bases had no gene match. The CDR3 runs 15 residues. This CDR3 is CASRLSGGAYNEQFF. In nucleotides, the CDR3 is TGCGCCAGCAGACTGAGCGGGGGCGCCTACAATGAGCAGTTCTTC.

This clone was seen a few times. This CDR3 is also generated by other DNA sequences in the sample. The chain employs TRBV5-6 and TRBJ2-2; D call uncertain. With 4 bases removed from V and 1 base from J, the gap between germline ends came to 8 bases. The germline gives CDR1 SGHDT, CDR2 YYEEEE. The CDR3 covers 14 residues. DNA for the CDR3: TGTGCCAGCAGCCTCAGGTTGAACACCGGGGAGCTGTTTTTT. Translation gives CASSLRLNTGELFF.

The chain recombines TRBV5-1 with TRBJ2-2, with 12 bases fitting TRBD1. After removal of 1 base from V and 7 bases from J, the junction contained 8 bases not matched to a gene. Per germline, CDR1 SGHRS and CDR2 YFSETQ. CDR3 size: 17 residues. CDR3 in DNA: TGCGCCAGCAGCTTGCGGGACAGGGGGCAGATCAGCGGGGAGCTGTTTTTT. Protein product: CASSLRDRGQISGELFF.

This sequence joins TRBV29-1 and TRBJ1-2, with 9 bases lining up with TRBD1. Germline trimming cut 4 bases from V and 3 bases from J; bases unmatched to any gene: 6. Germline V gene data show CDR1 as SQVTM and CDR2 as ANQGSEA. This CDR3 spans 14 amino acids. The CDR3 DNA sequence: TGCAGCGTTGGGGGGACAGGGCACCACTATGGCTACACCTTC. Protein product: CSVGGTGHHYGYTF.

The V call is TRBV9, the J call TRBJ2-7; 8 bases are a match to TRBD1. The CDR3 runs 15 residues. The V gene end was trimmed by 0 bases and the J gene end by 7 bases; junction bases not matched to a gene: 9. The germline CDR1 and CDR2 sequences are SGDLS and YYNGEE. The CDR3 reads CASSVGLDRVGEQYF. CDR3 nucleotides: TGTGCCAGCAGCGTAGGGTTGGACAGGGTAGGGGAGCAGTACTTC.

The chain couples TRBV4-2 to TRBJ2-3; 10 positions match TRBD2. This CDR3 comprises 15 residues. The V gene end was trimmed by 3 bases and the J gene end by 6 bases; junction bases not matched to a gene: 6. Germline V gives CDR1 LGHNA, CDR2 YNFKEQ. This CDR3 reads CASSQGTSVSDTQYF. In nucleotides, the CDR3 is TGTGCCAGCAGCCAGGGGACTAGCGTCAGTGATACGCAGTATTTT.

This chain links TRBV9 with TRBJ1-4; a weak D match, TRBD1 (5 bases). The V end lost 0 bases, the J end lost 0 bases, and 6 bases lay between the germline ends. The CDR3 is 15 amino acids. CDR1 SGDLS and CDR2 YYNGEE come from the germline V gene. DNA of the CDR3: TGTGCCAGCAGCGTAGAGGGGTCAACTAATGAAAAACTGTTTTTT. This encodes CASSVEGSTNEKLFF. Supplemented by reference TRBV9 and TRBJ1-4, the full variable domain reads DSGVTQTPKHLITATGQRVTLRCSPRSGDLSVYWYQQSLDQGLQFLIQYYNGEERAKGNILERFSAQQFPDLHSELNLSSLELGDSALYFCASSVEGSTNEKLFFGSGTQLSVL.

The chain recombines TRBV2 with TRBJ2-2; 7 nucleotides match TRBD1. The CDR3 sequence is 14 residues long. Germline V lookup: CDR1 SNHLY, CDR2 FYNNEI. V trimming: 8 bases; J trimming: 1 base; junction bases outside the gene matches: 4. CDR3 coding DNA: TGTGCCAGCGGGTACAGGGGGAACACCGGGGAGCTGTTTTTT. Translation gives CASGYRGNTGELFF.

This chain connects TRBV11-3 to TRBJ2-5; a weak D match, TRBD2 (7 bases). The CDR3 has 15 residues. CDR1 and CDR2 (germline): SGHNT, YENEEA. V was clipped by 3 bases and J by 3 bases, with 14 bases between them. Here the CDR3 DNA reads TGTGCCAGCAGCTTTAGGGAGGGGGGGAAAGAGACCCAGTACTTC. It translates to CASSFREGGKETQYF.

The rearrangement uses TRBV2 and TRBJ1-1; TRBD1 agrees at 7 bases. The V gene's germline CDR1 is SNHLY and CDR2 FYNNEI. The CDR3 loop spans 15 amino acids. The V and J ends lost 6 bases and 1 base, in that order; junction bases with no gene match: 8. This CDR3 is CASRPTTGANTEAFF. The CDR3 coding sequence is TGTGCCAGCAGGCCCACAACAGGGGCGAACACTGAAGCTTTCTTT.

The J gene is TRBJ2-7, the V gene TRBV7-9, with D possibly being TRBD1 (5 bases). Trimming pared 0 bases from V and 7 bases from J, leaving 10 bases between. The CDR3 runs to 13 residues. CDR1 is SEHNR, CDR2 FQNEAQ, per germline (reference sequence). Written as DNA, the CDR3 is TGTGCCAGCAGCTTAGCGAACAGGTTTGAGCAGTACTTC. Translating it yields CASSLANRFEQYF.

The chain is built from TRBV10-3 and TRBJ2-7; tentative D call: TRBD1 (5 bases). Germline V lookup: CDR1 ENHRY, CDR2 SYGVKD. The CDR3 is 15 amino acids. V lost 6 bases and J 0 bases, leaving 15 bases between the germline ends. The CDR3 nucleotides are TGTGCCATCAGCTGGGAAGGGGCGAGCTCCTACGAGCAGTACTTC. Encoded protein: CAISWEGASSYEQYF.

The chain is built from TRBV6-5 and TRBJ1-2, with a weak D call TRBD1 (5 bases). V was clipped by 2 bases and J by 0 bases, with 7 bases between them. This CDR3 region has 14 residues. Looked up from germline, CDR1 is MNHEY and CDR2 is SVGAGI. CDR3 sequence reads: CASSYRQTNYGYTF. CDR3 coding DNA: TGTGCCAGCAGTTACCGACAGACTAACTATGGCTACACCTTC.

The chain recombines TRBV6-5 with TRBJ1-5; D is undetermined. Trimming stripped 4 bases from V and 0 bases from J, with 7 bases between. The CDR3 contains 14 residues. The V gene's germline CDR1 is MNHEY and CDR2 SVGAGI. CDR3 sequence (DNA): TGTGCCAGCAGTTCCGGGTATAGCAATCAGCCCCAGCATTTT. This translates into CASSSGYSNQPQHF.

The chain has TRBV27 and TRBJ2-1; 12 nucleotides agree with TRBD2. Germline CDR1 is MNHEY and CDR2 is SMNVEV (reference sequence). The CDR3 loop spans 17 amino acids. The V gene end was trimmed by 7 bases and the J gene end by 3 bases; junction bases not matched to a gene: 10. Here the CDR3 reads CASIASGGATFYNEQFF. CDR3 in DNA: TGTGCCAGCATAGCTAGCGGGGGGGCGACATTCTACAATGAGCAGTTCTTC.

In this sample, this clone turned up a few times. The chain is built from TRBV27 and TRBJ1-1, with D hard to call. The CDR3 runs 14 residues. The V end was cut by 6 bases, the J end by 4 bases, with 15 bases between. CDR1 MNHEY and CDR2 SMNVEV come from the germline V gene (reference sequence). CDR3 in DNA: TGTGCCAGCAGGTTGGAGGGCGGAGGCACTGAAGCTTTCTTT. It is translated as CASRLEGGGTEAFF.

The rearrangement uses TRBV18 and TRBJ2-1; the D gene is possibly TRBD1 (5 bases). Germline values: CDR1 KGHSH, CDR2 LQKENI. The length of the CDR3 is 13 residues. V dropped 3 bases and J dropped 8 bases, with 11 bases sitting between them. CDR3: CASSPNRRDEQFF. CDR3 bases: TGTGCCAGCTCACCGAATCGCAGGGATGAGCAGTTCTTC.

The V gene is TRBV11-2, the J gene TRBJ1-1; TRBD1 might be the D (6 bases). The CDR3 is 15 amino acids. Per germline, CDR1 SGHAT and CDR2 FQNNGV. V shed 4 bases and J shed 4 bases, with 16 bases lying between them. CDR3 nucleotide sequence: TGTGCCAGCAGCTCTTTAGGACAGATCCGCACTGAAGCTTTCTTT. Translated, it gives CASSSLGQIRTEAFF.

V usage is TRBV5-1 and J usage is TRBJ2-5, with 8 bases matching TRBD1. V gave up 0 bases and J gave up 5 bases; unmatched junction bases: 9. CDR1 and CDR2 from the germline V gene are SGHRS and YFSETQ. The CDR3 extends over 16 amino acids. The CDR3 DNA is TGCGCCAGCAGCTTGGCCGCAGGGGGCAGATCGGAGACCCAGTACTTC. Encoded protein: CASSLAAGGRSETQYF.

The J gene is TRBJ1-2, the V gene TRBV7-2, with 9 bases identical to TRBD1. The CDR3 contains 15 residues. CDR1 is SGHTA and CDR2 is FQGNSA in the germline V gene. V lost 3 bases and J lost 3; bases outside the gene matches: 5. The CDR3 DNA reads TGTGCCAGCAGCTTCAACAGGGGGCTGGACTATGGCTACACCTTC. Amino acids: CASSFNRGLDYGYTF.

This chain connects TRBV9 to TRBJ1-5, with 10 bases aligning to TRBD1. Per the germline V gene, CDR1 is SGDLS and CDR2 is YYNGEE. The CDR3 extends over 14 amino acids. The V gene end was trimmed by 3 bases and the J gene end by 4 bases; junction bases not matched to a gene: 1. CDR3 loop: CASSGGQGNQPQHF. In DNA, the CDR3 is TGTGCCAGCAGCGGGGGACAGGGGAATCAGCCCCAGCATTTT.

The chain combines TRBV5-4 with TRBJ1-2; a weak D match, TRBD1 (5 bases). Germline lookup yields CDR1 SGHNT and CDR2 YYREEE (reference sequence). V lost 1 base and J 8 bases, leaving 9 bases between the germline ends. This CDR3 spans 12 amino acids. In nucleotides, the CDR3 is TGTGCCAGCAGCTTGTTACAGGTCGGCTACACCTTC. As protein: CASSLLQVGYTF.

The chain has TRBV6-5 and TRBJ2-3; possible D gene TRBD2, 5 bases. Trimming pared 5 bases from V and 2 bases from J, leaving 11 bases between. CDR1 is MNHEY, CDR2 SVGAGI, per germline. The CDR3 has 14 residues. CDR3 in amino acids: CASSQRISTDTQYF. The CDR3 coding sequence is TGTGCCAGCAGTCAGCGGATTTCCACAGATACGCAGTATTTT.

The V call is TRBV7-3, the J call TRBJ2-1; a weak D match, TRBD2 (5 bases). CDR3 length: 14 residues. V shed 1 base and J shed 4 bases, with 8 bases lying between them. CDR1 is SGHTA, CDR2 FQGTGA, per germline. The CDR3 nucleotides are TGTGCCAGCAGCTTAATGGCGGGTTACAATGAGCAGTTCTTC. Protein sequence: CASSLMAGYNEQFF.

The rearrangement joins TRBV30 to TRBJ2-5; unclear D gene. The CDR3 has 12 residues. The germline V gene encodes CDR1 GTSNPN and CDR2 SVGIG (reference sequence). V lost 4 bases, J lost 0 bases, and 6 bases lay in between. The CDR3 reads CAWNGNQETQYF. The CDR3 bases are TGTGCCTGGAACGGTAACCAAGAGACCCAGTACTTC.

This chain joins TRBV5-1 and TRBJ2-7; TRBD2 matches 7 bases. The junction had 5 bases not matched to a gene; V was cut back by 4 bases and J by 7 bases. From germline, CDR1 is SGHRS and CDR2 YFSETQ. This CDR3 is 12 amino acids long. The CDR3 region has the DNA TGCGCCAGCAGCCCGGGACTACCAGAGCAGTACTTC. Translating gives CASSPGLPEQYF. Full variable domain (outside the CDR3, taken from reference TRBV5-1 and TRBJ2-7): KAGVTQTPRYLIKTRGQQVTLSCSPISGHRSVSWYQQTPGQGLQFLFEYFSETQRNKGNFPGRFSGRQFSNSRSEMNVSTLELGDSALYLCASSPGLPEQYFGPGTRLTVT.

The gene calls are TRBV25-1 and TRBJ1-6; 8 positions match TRBD1. CDR1 and CDR2 from the germline V gene are MGHDK and SYGVNS. The trim removed 4 bases at V and 9 bases at J, leaving 8 bases unmatched. The CDR3 extends over 15 amino acids. CDR3 nucleotides: TGTGCCAGCAGTGCCTCGACAGGGGTCGGTTCACCCCTCCACTTT. Its translation: CASSASTGVGSPLHF. The whole variable domain, filled in from reference TRBV25-1 and TRBJ1-6, reads EADIYQTPRYLVIGTGKKITLECSQTMGHDKMYWYQQDPGMELHLIHYSYGVNSTEKGDLSSESTVSRIRTEHFPLTLESARPSHTSQYLCASSASTGVGSPLHFGNGTRLTVT.

J is TRBJ1-2 and V is TRBV20-1; no clear D. V lost 7 bases, J lost 14 bases, and 20 bases lay in between. Germline V gives CDR1 DFQATT, CDR2 SNEGSKA (reference sequence). The CDR3 loop spans 11 amino acids. The CDR3 spells CSVVGEIPQTF. CDR3 nucleotides: TGCAGTGTGGTTGGTGAGATCCCCCAAACCTTC.